This T cell receptor (beta chain) stems from a study of blood T cell repertoires in COVID-19. The protocol was immunoSEQ multiplex PCR, while the TCRdb copy is restricted to in-frame clones and leaves out a portion. Counted here are about 480,000 clones, less than 90% occurring once; the ten biggest clones make up approximately 8%. Trimming took 7 bases from V and 1 from J, leaving 16 bases between them. CDR3 length: 16 amino acids. The germline V gene has CDR1 SNHLY and CDR2 FYNNEI. Sequencing was done on a sample of PBMCs or T cells enriched from blood (not recorded which). V usage is TRBV2 and J usage is TRBJ2-2; TRBD1 is a possible D gene (6 bases). The TCR comes from a woman aged 55 to 70 who had recovered from COVID-19. The CDR3 region has the DNA TGTGCCAGCACGCCCCCGGGACACGTGAACACCGGGGAGCTGTTTTTT. It translates to CASTPPGHVNTGELFF.